The source of this T cell receptor beta chain is a study of blood T cell repertoires in COVID-19. Study-wide context: COVID-19 samples from acute and convalescent phases originated in the United States, Italy and Spain.

TCRdb's copy holds only in-frame clones and misses some; the assay was immunoSEQ multiplex PCR. Counted here are about 160,000 clones, 82% occurring once; the ten biggest clones make up 15% to 20%. Trimming removed 3 bases at V and 2 bases at J, with 8 bases between. In germline, CDR1 is SEHNR, CDR2 FQNEAQ (reference sequence). This CDR3 spans 14 amino acids. The sequenced sample consisted of PBMCs or T cells enriched from blood (not recorded which). The chain combines TRBV7-9 with TRBJ2-1; D might be TRBD1 (5 bases). The TCR originated in a man between 60 and 75 years old who had recovered from COVID-19. CDR3 nucleotides: TGTGCCAGCAGCTTGGACACCACCTACAATGAGCAGTTCTTC. The encoded protein is CASSLDTTYNEQFF.